The clone carrying this T cell receptor beta chain came up many times. The antigen is undetermined. This entry is derived from a study of read filtering for tumor transcriptome and immune sequencing. Turning to the study itself: Mean patient age was 65.9 years, range roughly 40 to 85; 17 male, around 15 female. RNA-seq yielded only about 75 to 1273 TCR reads, IR-seq about 4.05 to 11 million. General study findings and limits: RNA-seq captured clonotypes less deeply and reliably than IR-seq.

CDR3 length equals 15 residues. Germline CDR1 is SGHDT and CDR2 is YYEEEE. V lost 0 bases and J lost 1, with 8 bases in between. This library used approximately 390 ng RNA and molecular barcoded adaptors spanning alpha/delta and beta/gamma chains. TCRdb re-called the reads with MiXCR, one entry per CDR3 protein. This sample yields roughly 25,000 distinct CDR3 sequences, of which about 15% are seen a single time; about two fifths belongs to the top ten. The origin of this receptor is a donor aged 40 or older with multiple myeloma. Sequencing was done on a sample of a population of CD138-negative cells sorted from bone marrow. The rearrangement joins TRBV5-6 to TRBJ2-1; unclear D gene. This CDR3 is CASSLGRISYNEQFF. The CDR3 DNA reads TGTGCCAGCAGCTTGGGCAGGATTTCCTACAATGAGCAGTTCTTC.